The clone carrying this TCR beta chain showed up many times. The TCR beta CDR3 regions underwent amplification using RNA transcripts as the source. The study used the HTBI primer set for a first-round RT-PCR of the TCR CDR3. One entry per CDR3 protein results from TCRdb running MiXCR on the multiplex PCR reads. The sample consists of some 420,000 distinct CDR3 sequences, around 13% of them appearing once. Graves' hyperthyroidism showing no ophthalmopathy progression within 18 months was considered stable. The diagnoses drew upon clinical symptoms, serum thyroxine and TRAb, thyroid ultrasound and orbital computed tomography. This entry belongs to a study of T cells in Graves' hyperthyroidism and ophthalmopathy. On the study more broadly: Specimen type is peripheral blood, collected at initial diagnosis prior to any treatment.

This CDR3 is 15 amino acids long. Germline-derived CDR1 and CDR2 are SNHLY and FYNNEI. V lost 0 bases, J lost 4 bases, and 12 bases lay in between. This chain connects TRBV2 to TRBJ1-2; D call uncertain. This clonotype was obtained from a woman aged 18-29 years with Graves' hyperthyroidism. The sequenced material came from blood. The CDR3 sequence: CASSEARQPRYGYTF. The CDR3 DNA sequence: TGTGCCAGCAGTGAAGCACGGCAGCCCCGCTATGGCTACACCTTC.